The 5 T cell receptor beta chains listed next were all sequenced from one sample in a study of blood T cell repertoires in COVID-19 (dated by TCRdb to 2018 to 2020). The library was built by means of the immunoSEQ multiplex PCR assay. TCRdb took over this immuneACCESS table, retaining in-frame rearrangements with V and J assigned. Such tables are incomplete; in checked studies, under half of the missing clones stem from an unresolved V gene, and the remainder is unexplained. Counted in this sample were more than 85,000 clones; more than 75% of them appeared once. The ten largest clonotypes hold 9.5% to 10% of the sample. Sequences were obtained from peripheral blood. These receptors were obtained from a man between 60 and 75 years old with active or convalescent COVID-19.

The sample holds a few counts of this clone. The V gene is TRBV28, the J gene TRBJ2-7; 11 nucleotides line up with TRBD1. This CDR3 contains 18 residues. The ends lost 2 bases at V and 2 bases at J; junction bases unmatched: 11. Germline V gives CDR1 MDHEN, CDR2 SYDVKM. The CDR3 loop reads CASSLGDRGFKKTYEQYF. CDR3 DNA: TGTGCCAGCAGTTTAGGGGACAGGGGGTTCAAGAAGACCTACGAGCAGTACTTC.

As regards this clone: Other DNA sequences in this sample translate to the same CDR3. This sequence joins TRBV19 and TRBJ1-5, with a tentative D call TRBD1 (6 bases). The CDR3 extends over 14 amino acids. V was clipped by 5 bases and J by 4 bases, with 12 bases between them. Germline V gives CDR1 LNHDA, CDR2 SQIVND (reference sequence). The CDR3 loop is CASSSPQGNQPQHF. The CDR3 nucleotides read TGTGCCAGTAGTTCGCCACAGGGAAATCAGCCCCAGCATTTT.

The rearrangement links TRBV28 to TRBJ1-3; TRBD1 matches 7 bases. The CDR3 runs 12 residues. With 6 bases clipped from V and 7 bases from J, the junction kept 3 bases outside the gene matches. Per the germline V gene, CDR1 is MDHEN and CDR2 is SYDVKM. CDR3 residues: CASSSGGNTIYF. The CDR3 DNA reads TGTGCCAGCAGCTCAGGGGGGAACACCATATATTTT.

The chain employs TRBV7-2 and TRBJ2-5; 9 bases fit TRBD2. There are 14 residues in the CDR3. Per the germline V gene, CDR1 is SGHTA and CDR2 is FQGNSA. After removal of 5 bases from V and 3 bases from J, the junction contained 4 bases not matched to a gene. The CDR3 DNA sequence: TGTGCCAGCAGCCGTAGCGGGAGTAAAGAGACCCAGTACTTC. This gives the protein CASSRSGSKETQYF.

This clone was observed a handful of times. This chain connects TRBV7-8 to TRBJ2-1, with TRBD2 as a possible D gene (5 bases). The CDR3 consists of 12 residues. Germline loops: CDR1 SGHVS, CDR2 FQNEAQ. V dropped 5 bases and J dropped 6 bases, with 8 bases sitting between them. CDR3 residues: CASSRSGNEQFF. CDR3 DNA: TGTGCCAGCAGCCGGAGCGGCAATGAGCAGTTCTTC.